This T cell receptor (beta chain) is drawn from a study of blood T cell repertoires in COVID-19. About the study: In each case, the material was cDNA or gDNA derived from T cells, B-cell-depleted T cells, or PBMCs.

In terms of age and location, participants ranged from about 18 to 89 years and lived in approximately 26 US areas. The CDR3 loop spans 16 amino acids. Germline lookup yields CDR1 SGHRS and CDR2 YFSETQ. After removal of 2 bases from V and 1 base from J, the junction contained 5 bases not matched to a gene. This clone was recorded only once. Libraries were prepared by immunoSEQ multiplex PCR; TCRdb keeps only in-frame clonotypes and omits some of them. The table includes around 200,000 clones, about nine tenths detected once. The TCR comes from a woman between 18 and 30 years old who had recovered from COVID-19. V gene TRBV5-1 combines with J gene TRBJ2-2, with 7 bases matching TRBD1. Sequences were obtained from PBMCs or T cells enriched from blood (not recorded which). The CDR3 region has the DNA TGCGCCAGCAGCTTACGACAGGGACGGAACACCGGGGAGCTGTTTTTT. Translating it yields CASSLRQGRNTGELFF.